This T cell receptor beta chain was observed in a study of blood T cell repertoires in COVID-19. Across the whole study: Some COVID-19 samples were acute and others convalescent; all came from the United States, Italy and Spain.

The CDR3 runs 15 residues. CDR1 and CDR2 from the germline V gene are LNHNV and YYDKDF (reference sequence). Trimming shortened V by 5 bases and J by 2 bases, and 16 bases separated the two germline ends. Data came from immunoSEQ multiplex PCR; TCRdb stores just in-frame clones and leaves some out. The table has roughly 190,000 clones, more than 80% seen once; the top ten hold approximately 10%. The TCR comes from a woman between 40 and 50 years old with COVID-19, enrolled during active disease. This chain joins TRBV15 and TRBJ2-7; possible D gene TRBD1, 7 bases. Material for sequencing was peripheral blood. The CDR3 DNA is TGTGCCACCAGCGGCAGGGGGGAGGCCACCTACGAGCAGTACTTC. Translated, it gives CATSGRGEATYEQYF.